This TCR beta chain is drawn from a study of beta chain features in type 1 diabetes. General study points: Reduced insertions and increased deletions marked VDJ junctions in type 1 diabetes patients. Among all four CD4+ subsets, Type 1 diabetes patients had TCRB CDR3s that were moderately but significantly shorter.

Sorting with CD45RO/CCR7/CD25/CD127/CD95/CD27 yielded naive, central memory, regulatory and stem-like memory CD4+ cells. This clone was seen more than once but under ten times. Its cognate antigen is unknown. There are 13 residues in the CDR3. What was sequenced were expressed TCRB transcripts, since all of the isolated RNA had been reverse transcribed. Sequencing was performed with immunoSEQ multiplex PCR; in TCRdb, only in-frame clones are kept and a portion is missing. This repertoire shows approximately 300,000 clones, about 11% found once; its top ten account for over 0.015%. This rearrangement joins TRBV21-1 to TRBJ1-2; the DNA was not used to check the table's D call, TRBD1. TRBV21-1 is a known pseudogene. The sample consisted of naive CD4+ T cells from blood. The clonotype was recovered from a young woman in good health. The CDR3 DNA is TGTGCCAGCAGCAAAGCGGACAGGGATGGCTACACCTTC. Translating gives CASSKADRDGYTF.